Presented here are 7 T cell receptor beta chains from one specimen sequenced in a study of regulatory T cells in long-lasting Graves disease. Time point specified: persistent/refractory GD, antithyroid drugs over 5 years with positive TRAb. The TCR library was made from RNA that had been extracted from PBMCs in TRIzol. CDR3-region Arm-PCR and iRepertoire HTBI primers produced the TCR beta libraries. Using its own MiXCR run on the multiplex PCR reads, TCRdb lists one record per CDR3 protein. The data contain approximately 400,000 distinct CDR3 sequences, around 24% of them singletons. Here the sequenced sample was peripheral blood mononuclear cells (PBMCs), taken when the disease was refractory, from a patient treated with antithyroid drugs. These receptors were taken from a female donor with Graves disease.

Many counts were recorded for this clonotype. This chain connects TRBV29-1 to TRBJ1-2; D is ambiguous. CDR1 and CDR2 from the germline V gene are SQVTM and ANQGSEA. Trimming pared 0 bases from V and 7 bases from J, leaving 18 bases between. CDR3 length: 15 residues. CDR3 sequence (DNA): TGCAGCGTTGAAGAAAGGGTCCAACCTAACCGTGGCTACACCTTC. Amino acids: CSVEERVQPNRGYTF.

This clonotype was recorded a few times. This chain links TRBV28 with TRBJ2-7; D uncertain. The CDR3 sequence is 13 residues long. V dropped 5 bases and J dropped 4 bases, with 12 bases sitting between them. Per germline, CDR1 MDHEN and CDR2 SYDVKM. Here the CDR3 reads CASSPPARYEQYF. The CDR3 DNA sequence: TGTGCCAGCAGTCCCCCCGCCAGGTACGAGCAGTACTTC.

The V and J genes are TRBV7-2 and TRBJ2-7, with D unresolved. There are 14 residues in the CDR3. The V end was cut by 1 base, the J end by 0 bases, with 7 bases between. Germline V gene sequence: CDR1 SGHTA, CDR2 FQGNSA. CDR3 coding DNA: TGTGCCAGCAGCTTAGAAGTCCTCTCCTACGAGCAGTACTTC. Translation gives CASSLEVLSYEQYF.

The chain carries TRBV10-3 and TRBJ2-7; 9 nucleotides line up with TRBD1. The CDR3 is made up of 13 amino acids. The J segment lost 3 bases and the V segment lost 8 bases, leaving 5 bases of the junction unmatched. Germline CDR1 is ENHRY and CDR2 is SYGVKD. CDR3 region: CAISDRGLYEQYF. Here the CDR3 DNA reads TGTGCCATCTCGGACAGGGGACTCTACGAGCAGTACTTC.

This sequence joins TRBV7-8 and TRBJ2-2; 9 bases match TRBD2. The CDR3 contains 17 residues. V shed 6 bases and J 5 bases; nucleotides not matched to a gene: 13. The germline CDR1 and CDR2 sequences are SGHVS and FQNEAQ. The CDR3 DNA reads as TGTGCCAGCAGGCCCGCGACGCTAGCGGGAAAAACCGGGGAGCTGTTTTTT. This translates into CASRPATLAGKTGELFF.

The V call is TRBV7-2, the J call TRBJ2-7; no firm D call. Germline CDR1 reads SGHTA; CDR2 reads FQGNSA. The V end lost 1 base, the J end lost 6 bases, and 10 bases lay between the germline ends. CDR3 length: 13 residues. The CDR3 sequence: CASSLDHVGEQYF. The CDR3 DNA follows: TGTGCCAGCAGCTTAGACCACGTCGGCGAGCAGTACTTC.

In its sample, this clonotype was seen a few times. The gene calls are TRBV11-1 and TRBJ2-7, with D maybe TRBD1 (6 bases). Trimming stripped 5 bases from V and 6 bases from J, with 14 bases between. This CDR3 region has 13 residues. CDR1 is SGHAT, CDR2 FQDESV, per germline (reference sequence). The CDR3 region is CASSITGPIEQYF. The CDR3, as DNA: TGTGCCAGCAGCATAACAGGGCCCATCGAGCAGTACTTC.